This paragraph covers one TCR beta chain sequence. Antigen specificity is unknown. This sample is part of a study of cytomegalovirus exposure and HLA in healthy donors. Background on the study: Genetic ancestry analysis placed approximately 78% of the 300 to 400 donors that were genotyped in the Caucasian-associated cluster. Whole-study findings and limits: Sequence variants that were highly shared formed a cluster that was likely a sequencing artifact.

The PCR ran on 60 Vbeta and 13 Jbeta primers. Profiled with immunoSEQ multiplex PCR; TCRdb holds only in-frame clones, not every one. The repertoire includes some 130,000 clones, around 85% of them detected once, and approximately 6.7% sits in the top ten. Deletions cut 11 bases from V and 1 base from J, with 12 bases between. This CDR3 contains 14 residues. From germline, CDR1 is MDHEN and CDR2 SYDVKM. The sequenced material came from PBMCs. The gene calls are TRBV28 and TRBJ2-6; no definite D call. The clonotype was recovered from a woman in her twenties or thirties in good health and CMV-seropositive. The CDR3 protein is CAAGSPSGANVLTF. In nucleotides, the CDR3 is TGTGCCGCCGGTAGTCCTTCTGGGGCCAACGTCCTGACTTTC. The whole variable domain, filled in from reference TRBV28 and TRBJ2-6, reads DVKVTQSSRYLVKRTGEKVFLECVQDMDHENMFWYRQDPGLGLRLIYFSYDVKMKEKGDIPEGYSVSREKKERFSLILESASTNQTSMYLCAAGSPSGANVLTFGAGSRLTVL.